What follows describes a single T cell receptor beta chain. This sample was included in a study of blood T cell repertoires in COVID-19. Per the original methods: From reference gene primer amplification, estimates of nucleated cell counts were derived. The protocol was immunoSEQ multiplex PCR, while the TCRdb copy is restricted to in-frame clones and leaves out a portion. That table gives V, J and clone size, and the DNA gave D and trimming. The table lists about 120,000 clones, 90% of them singletons, with 1.8% in the top ten. The germline V gene encodes CDR1 SGHDT and CDR2 YYEEEE. J lost 1 base, V lost 5 bases, and 5 bases had no gene match. The CDR3 runs to 14 residues.

Material: peripheral blood. This sequence joins TRBV5-6 and TRBJ2-5, with 7 bases identical to TRBD2. This TCR derives from a human donor with active COVID-19. The donor label of this sample is uncertain. This CDR3 is CASSTGLSQETQYF. CDR3 coding DNA: TGTGCCAGCAGTACGGGACTATCCCAAGAGACCCAGTACTTC.